This is a list of T cell receptor beta chains from one sample in a study of siplizumab effects on memory and regulatory T cells. TCRdb's copy holds only in-frame clones and misses some; the assay was immunoSEQ multiplex PCR. The sample lists more than 95,000 clones, approximately 93% occurring once. Sequenced material: Tregs sorted from blood. The receptor set was obtained from a human donor in good health. The CDR3 runs from the conserved cysteine through the conserved F or W. Fields, in order: J gene, clone size, V gene, D gene, CDR3 DNA, CDR3 protein. A D gene is named only where the DNA matches it firmly. Clone size is shown for a subset of rows, as once, few, many or a class of expanded clone.

TRBJ1-4 - TRBV10-3 - TGTGCCATCAGTGAGTCGGGTCCTCATGAAAAACTGTTTTTT CAISESGPHEKLFF
TRBJ1-2 - TRBV15 TRBD1 TGTGCCACCAGCAGAGTCCCTGTACCGGGACAGGGGTATGGCTACACCTTC CATSRVPVPGQGYGYTF
TRBJ2-5 few TRBV5-1 TRBD1 TGCGCCAGCAGCTTGACAACTCTAGGGACAGGCAAGACCCAGTACTTC CASSLTTLGTGKTQYF
TRBJ2-7 - TRBV19 - TGTGCCAGTAGTATCGGGGGGACAGGACCCTACGAGCAGTACTTC CASSIGGTGPYEQYF
TRBJ2-2 - TRBV18 - TGTGCCAGCTCCGACACCAACACCGGGGAGCTGTTTTTT CASSDTNTGELFF
TRBJ2-7 - TRBV19 - TGTGCCAGTAGTTCAGGACCTAACGGGGGTGAGCAGTACTTC CASSSGPNGGEQYF
TRBJ2-3 - TRBV7-9 TRBD2 TGTGCCAGCAGCCCATATAGCGGGATCGATACGCAGTATTTT CASSPYSGIDTQYF
TRBJ1-3 - TRBV6-5 - TGTGCCAGCAGGGGACAAAACTCTGGAAACACCATATATTTT CASRGQNSGNTIYF
TRBJ2-2 - TRBV7-2 TRBD1 TGTGCCAGCAGCACCTACAGGGGCGCCAACACCGGGGAGCTGTTTTTT CASSTYRGANTGELFF
TRBJ1-1 once TRBV30 - TGTGCCTGGAGTGTAACCGTCGGGGGGCAAACTGAAGCTTTCTTT CAWSVTVGGQTEAFF
TRBJ1-6 few TRBV2 - TGTGCCAGCAATGGAGACAGAACCTTTTCACCCCTCCACTTT CASNGDRTFSPLHF
TRBJ2-1 once TRBV11-3 - TGTGCCAGCAGCAGAGGACCCCCGGCGATCAATGAGCAGTTCTTC CASSRGPPAINEQFF
TRBJ2-1 once TRBV6-1 - TGTGCCAGCAGAAAGGCCCAGGGAGTGGGCAATGAGCAGTTCTTC CASRKAQGVGNEQFF
TRBJ2-2 - TRBV19 TRBD1 TGTGCCAGCCTGGGCCGGGACAGGGGCCCCGGGGAGCTGTTTTTT CASLGRDRGPGELFF
TRBJ2-3 - TRBV6-1 - TGTGCCAGCAACGGGGGATACACAGATACGCAGTATTTT CASNGGYTDTQYF
TRBJ2-3 - TRBV6-6 - TGTGCCAGCAGTCCTGGCCTTGGGCAGTATTTT CASSPGLGQYF
TRBJ2-5 - TRBV6-1 TRBD1 TGTGCCAGCAGTGATTACCGGGACAGGGGGGAGACCCAGTACTTC CASSDYRDRGETQYF
TRBJ2-2 - TRBV5-1 TRBD2 TGCGCCAGCAGCCGGGGACTAGCGGGGAAAACCGGGGAGCTGTTTTTT CASSRGLAGKTGELFF
TRBJ1-5 - TRBV6-1 TRBD1 TGTGCCAGCAGTGAATTTGGGACAGCTAATCAGCCCCAGCATTTT CASSEFGTANQPQHF
TRBJ1-1 once TRBV5-4 - TGTGCCAGCAGCTTGGACAGGTTGAACACTGAAGCTTTCTTT CASSLDRLNTEAFF
TRBJ2-3 - TRBV5-4 - TGTGCCAGCAGCGCATTAATGGATACGCAGTATTTT CASSALMDTQYF
TRBJ2-1 - TRBV5-1 TRBD2 TGCGCCAGCAGGCTAGCGGGAGGGCTGAATGAGCAGTTCTTC CASRLAGGLNEQFF
TRBJ1-6 - TRBV6-6 - TGTGCCACCTCAGTTACTAGTCGGGGGTCTTCACCCCTCCACTTT CATSVTSRGSSPLHF